These T cell receptor beta chains were read from a single sample in a study of regulatory T cells in long-lasting Graves disease. Each CDR3 protein gets one entry after TCRdb re-called the multiplex PCR reads with MiXCR. The sample records roughly 560,000 distinct CDR3 sequences, more than 15% being singletons. In addition, the sample was reused for a study of T cells in Graves' hyperthyroidism and ophthalmopathy.

The sample was peripheral blood mononuclear cells (PBMCs), taken at new diagnosis, from a patient treated with antithyroid drugs. The receptor set was obtained from a woman aged 35 to 60 with Graves disease. Each CDR3 is given with its conserved first and last residue. The order of the fields is clone size, D gene, J gene, V gene, CDR3 length, CDR3 protein, CDR3 DNA. A D gene is named only where the DNA matches it firmly. Some rows have no size entry. The others give once, few or many, or a class for an expanded clone.

>-|TRBD2|TRBJ2-7|TRBV4-1|17
CASSQERGGRNDDEQYF
TGCGCCAGCAGCCAAGAGAGGGGAGGGAGGAACGACGACGAGCAGTACTTC
>-|TRBD1|TRBJ2-2|TRBV10-3|17
CAISEPRTGANTGELFF
TGTGCCATCAGTGAACCTAGGACAGGGGCCAACACCGGGGAGCTGTTTTTT
>-|-|TRBJ1-1|TRBV12-3/TRBV12-4|14
CASSFLSIGVEALF
TGTGCCAGCAGTTTTCTCTCTATCGGGGTTGAAGCTCTCTTT
>many|-|TRBJ1-1|TRBV7-2|12
CASNPGGVKAFF
TGTGCCAGCAACCCAGGAGGGGTGAAAGCTTTCTTT
>-|-|TRBJ2-3|TRBV12-3/TRBV12-4|14
CASSRTPFGDTQYF
TGTGCCAGCAGCCGGACCCCTTTTGGAGATACGCAGTATTTT
>many|-|TRBJ1-3|TRBV5-1|14
CASHDRSSGNTIYF
TGCGCCAGCCACGACAGGTCGTCTGGAAACACCATATATTTT
>many|-|TRBJ1-2|TRBV6-2/TRBV6-3|13
CASRGGPYNGYTF
TGTGCCAGCCGCGGCGGCCCCTATAATGGCTACACCTTC
>many|TRBD1|TRBJ2-7|TRBV10-3|13
CAVTTGAAYEQYF
TGTGCCGTTACGACAGGGGCCGCCTACGAGCAGTACTTC
>-|-|TRBJ2-5|TRBV5-1|15
CASSLEGGVGETQYF
TGTGCCAGCAGCTTGGAGGGCGGGGTGGGAGAGACCCAGTACTTC
>few|-|TRBJ1-2|TRBV4-1|11
CASSVSRDYTF
TGCGCCAGCAGCGTCAGTCGGGATTACACCTTC
>-|TRBD1|TRBJ1-4|TRBV28|15
CASSRPGQNNEKLFF
TGTGCCAGCAGCCGCCCGGGACAGAATAATGAAAAACTGTTTTTT
>many|-|TRBJ2-5|TRBV6-1|13
CALRIRGQETQYF
TGTGCCCTACGGATCAGGGGCCAAGAGACCCAGTACTTC
>-|-|TRBJ2-5|TRBV29-1|15
CSVEVWDIDQETQYF
TGCAGCGTTGAAGTGTGGGACATAGACCAAGAGACCCAGTACTTC
>-|-|TRBJ1-5|TRBV25-1|13
CASSEYGGQPQHF
TGTGCCAGCAGTGAATATGGTGGTCAGCCCCAGCATTTT
>-|-|TRBJ1-2|TRBV5-5|13
CASSQDTGVGYTF
TGTGCCAGCAGCCAAGATACCGGGGTTGGCTACACCTTC
>few|-|TRBJ1-3|TRBV7-2|14
CASSTGARGNTIYF
TGTGCCAGCAGCACCGGGGCGCGTGGAAACACCATATATTTT
>few|-|TRBJ1-1|TRBV2|12
CASNAEGTEAFF
TGTGCCAGCAATGCGGAGGGGACTGAAGCTTTCTTT
>few|TRBD1|TRBJ1-1|TRBV18|19
CASSPIGTGGIDMNTEAFF
TGTGCCAGCTCACCCATCGGGACAGGGGGTATTGACATGAACACTGAAGCTTTCTTT
>many|TRBD2|TRBJ2-7|TRBV6-1|16
CASRPGLAGATYEQYF
TGTGCCAGCAGGCCCGGACTAGCGGGGGCCACATACGAGCAGTACTTC
>-|-|TRBJ2-3|TRBV7-2|16
CASSLVNILVTDTQYF
TGTGCCAGCAGCTTAGTTAACATCCTAGTCACAGATACGCAGTATTTT
>-|-|TRBJ2-3|TRBV6-2/TRBV6-3|15
CASSGPTINTDTQYF
TGTGCCAGCAGTGGACCCACTATCAACACAGATACGCAGTATTTT
>few|TRBD1|TRBJ1-6|TRBV27|15
CASVRQGGYNSPLHF
TGTGCCAGCGTTCGACAGGGTGGCTATAATTCACCCCTCCACTTT
>many|TRBD2|TRBJ2-3|TRBV20-1|16
CSAAGTSGLYTDTQYF
TGCAGTGCTGCCGGGACTAGCGGGCTATACACAGATACGCAGTATTTT
>many|-|TRBJ1-1|TRBV27|12
CATREGGTEAFF
TGTGCCACCCGAGAGGGAGGAACTGAAGCTTTCTTT
>-|-|TRBJ2-7|TRBV12-3/TRBV12-4|14
CASSDQGLSGEQYF
TGTGCCAGCAGTGACCAGGGGTTGTCGGGGGAGCAGTACTTC
>many|-|TRBJ1-4|TRBV6-9|14
CASSWAGHYEKLFF
TGTGCCAGCAGTTGGGCCGGACACTATGAAAAACTGTTTTTT
>many|TRBD2|TRBJ2-5|TRBV2|11
CASSEAGTTYF
TGTGCCAGCAGTGAGGCCGGGACTACGTACTTC
>few|TRBD1|TRBJ1-1|TRBV14|13
CASSQWDRGEAFF
TGTGCCAGCAGCCAATGGGACAGGGGTGAAGCTTTCTTT
>-|-|TRBJ2-1|TRBV6-1|13
CASRGTGYNEQFF
TGTGCCAGCAGGGGGACGGGTTACAATGAGCAGTTCTTC
>-|-|TRBJ1-3|TRBV6-1|12
CASKGLGNTIYF
TGTGCCAGCAAGGGGCTCGGAAACACCATATATTTT
>many|-|TRBJ2-1|TRBV7-3|16
CASSLKAGWSYNEQFF
TGTGCCAGCAGCTTAAAGGCAGGGTGGTCCTACAATGAGCAGTTCTTC
>-|TRBD1|TRBJ1-2|TRBV15|16
CATSRDIRDRVLGYTF
TGTGCCACCAGCAGAGATATCAGGGACAGGGTTCTTGGCTACACCTTC
>many|-|TRBJ1-1|TRBV12-3/TRBV12-4|15
CASGPGEWMNTEAFF
TGTGCCAGCGGACCAGGGGAATGGATGAACACTGAAGCTTTCTTT
>few|TRBD2|TRBJ2-3|TRBV5-6|15
CASRQLAGDGDTQYF
TGTGCCAGCAGACAACTAGCGGGGGACGGAGATACGCAGTATTTT
>-|-|TRBJ2-2|TRBV12-3/TRBV12-4|14
CASSLALWGGELFF
TGTGCCAGCAGTTTAGCGCTCTGGGGCGGGGAGCTGTTTTTT
>-|-|TRBJ2-7|TRBV4-1|14
CASSPDPQTDEQYF
TGTGCCAGCAGCCCGGACCCGCAGACGGACGAGCAGTACTTC
>few|-|TRBJ1-2|TRBV12-3/TRBV12-4|14
CASSLMRARGGYTF
TGTGCCAGCAGTTTAATGCGGGCCCGTGGGGGCTACACCTTC
>-|-|TRBJ1-4|TRBV19|13
CACLGRANEKLFF
TGTGCCTGCTTGGGGCGGGCTAATGAAAAACTGTTTTTT
>many|TRBD1|TRBJ1-4|TRBV11-2|16
CASSLGGQGHREKLFF
TGTGCCAGCAGCTTAGGAGGACAGGGTCATCGGGAAAAACTGTTTTTT
>many|-|TRBJ2-2|TRBV5-1|17
CASSPPRQNVNTGELFF
TGCGCCAGCAGCCCCCCACGACAGAACGTTAACACCGGGGAGCTGTTTTTT
>many|-|TRBJ2-3|TRBV27|14
CASSTFSSADTQYF
TGTGCCAGCAGTACCTTCTCGAGCGCAGATACGCAGTATTTT